One and the same sample provided the 2 T cell receptor beta chains below, sequenced in a study of blood T cell repertoires in COVID-19. Sequenced by immunoSEQ multiplex PCR; TCRdb stores in-frame clones only, minus some. Altogether about 270,000 clones are present, 83% being singletons, with the ten largest covering 4.5% to 6.5%. The specimen sequenced was peripheral blood. These TCRs come from an elderly man with acute or convalescent COVID-19.

This chain joins TRBV3-1 (or the pseudogene TRBV3-2) and TRBJ1-1; D unclear. CDR3 size: 12 residues. Per the germline V gene, CDR1 is LGHDT and CDR2 is YNNKEL (reference sequence). V gave up 0 bases and J gave up 11 bases, with 10 bases separating them. This chain's CDR3 is CASSQEVGSAFF. The CDR3 DNA follows: TGTGCCAGCAGCCAAGAGGTCGGGTCGGCTTTCTTT.

The chain is built from TRBV2 and TRBJ2-1; TRBD2 matches 13 bases. Per germline, CDR1 SNHLY and CDR2 FYNNEI. Germline trimming cut 5 bases from V and 9 bases from J; bases unmatched to any gene: 4. The CDR3 is 14 residues long. The CDR3 sequence is CASSRLAGGGEQFF. In nucleotides, the CDR3 is TGTGCCAGCAGTCGACTAGCGGGAGGCGGTGAGCAGTTCTTC. The complete variable domain, with remaining parts taken from reference TRBV2 and TRBJ2-1, reads EPEVTQTPSHQVTQMGQEVILRCVPISNHLYFYWYRQILGQKVEFLVSFYNNEISEKSEIFDDQFSVERPDGSNFTLKIRSTKLEDSAMYFCASSRLAGGGEQFFGPGTRLTVL.